The next 21 T cell receptor beta chains were all read from a single sample in a study of CD4 T cells in relation to SARS-CoV-2 and coronaviruses. The antigens for these receptors are not known. Sequencing used immunoSEQ multiplex PCR; TCRdb keeps in-frame clones, though not all of them. This table has around 35,000 clones, approximately 82% appearing once. Sequencing was performed on naive CD4+ T cells from PBMCs, cultured in vitro. The subset here: naive CD4+ T cells isolated by negative enrichment. These receptor sequences come from an adult with COVID-19.

This sequence joins TRBV6-6 and TRBJ2-1; 7 bases are shared with TRBD2. The CDR3 contains 16 residues. J gave up 1 base and V 6 bases, and 9 bases lay outside the gene matches. Germline CDR1 and CDR2: MNHNY and SVGAGI (reference sequence). The CDR3 nucleotides are TGTGCCAGCAGCCACGGGGGGACTTCTTCCTACAATGAGCAGTTCTTC. It yields the protein CASSHGGTSSYNEQFF.

This clone was recorded a few times. DNA of the CDR3: TGTGCCAGCAGCGGGCTATTGGGGACTGAAGCTTTCTTT. This sequence encodes CASSGLLGTEAFF. This chain connects TRBV9 to TRBJ1-1; D gene ambiguous. The CDR3 is 13 amino acids. CDR1 and CDR2 from the germline V gene are SGDLS and YYNGEE. V lost 3 bases, J lost 5 bases, and 11 bases lay in between.

The chain employs TRBV3-1 (or the pseudogene TRBV3-2) and TRBJ2-1; tentatively, D is TRBD2 (5 bases). V was clipped by 6 bases and J by 9 bases, with 9 bases between them. CDR3 length equals 11 residues. Germline V gene data show CDR1 as LGHDT and CDR2 as YNNKEL (reference sequence). DNA for the CDR3: TGTGCCAGCAGTAAGAGGGTTGAGCAGTTCTTC. Translation gives CASSKRVEQFF.

The V call is TRBV28, the J call TRBJ2-7, with 8 bases identical to TRBD1. V gave up 10 bases and J gave up 2 bases; unmatched junction bases: 7. The CDR3 contains 13 residues. Germline V gene sequence: CDR1 MDHEN, CDR2 SYDVKM. This chain's CDR3 is CATRGQGPYEQYF. The CDR3, as DNA: TGTGCCACCAGAGGACAGGGACCCTACGAGCAGTACTTC.

V and J are TRBV6-6 and TRBJ1-2; D possibly corresponds to TRBD1 (6 bases). Trimming pared 0 bases from V and 0 bases from J, leaving 11 bases between. This CDR3 region has 16 residues. The germline V gene has CDR1 MNHNY and CDR2 SVGAGI (reference sequence). CDR3 sequence: CASSYSRDTSNYGYTF. The CDR3 DNA is TGTGCCAGCAGTTACTCCCGGGACACTTCTAACTATGGCTACACCTTC.

V gene TRBV21-1 combines with J gene TRBJ1-4; the D segment call TRBD1 is taken from the table without a DNA check. TRBV21-1 has pseudogene status. This CDR3 region has 21 residues. The CDR3 DNA is TGTGCCAGCAGCAAAGAAGGGGGGACAGGGGTTAAAGTTGCAACTAATGAAAAACTGTTTTTT. It specifies CASSKEGGTGVKVATNEKLFF.

The chain has TRBV7-2 and TRBJ1-4; 9 nucleotides line up with TRBD1. CDR1 SGHTA and CDR2 FQGNSA come from the germline V gene. The CDR3 is made up of 14 amino acids. V shed 3 bases and J 4 bases; nucleotides not matched to a gene: 0. The CDR3 nucleotides read TGTGCCAGCAGCTTGGACAGGGGTAATGAAAAACTGTTTTTT. Its translation is CASSLDRGNEKLFF.

The rearrangement links TRBV11-2 to TRBJ2-3, with D tentatively TRBD2 (8 bases). This CDR3 region has 18 residues. Germline CDR1 reads SGHAT; CDR2 reads FQNNGV. Trimming shortened V by 2 bases and J by 4 bases, and 22 bases separated the two germline ends. The CDR3 sequence is CASSLRGNSGTVADTQYF. The CDR3 DNA reads as TGTGCCAGCAGCTTAAGAGGGAATAGCGGGACAGTCGCAGATACGCAGTATTTT.

This clone came up a few times. This sequence joins TRBV6-5 and TRBJ1-1; the D is unclear. Germline V gene lookup returns CDR1 MNHEY and CDR2 SVGAGI. This CDR3 is 12 amino acids long. Trimming shortened V by 7 bases and J by 3 bases, and 9 bases separated the two germline ends. CDR3 amino acids: CASTNGDTEAFF. CDR3 DNA sequence: TGTGCCAGCACGAATGGGGACACTGAAGCTTTCTTT.

The rearrangement joins TRBV7-9 to TRBJ1-4; no clear D. CDR1 and CDR2 from the germline V gene are SEHNR and FQNEAQ (reference sequence). The CDR3 has 17 residues. The ends were cut back, 7 bases at V and 4 bases at J, with 22 bases in the middle. The CDR3 reads CASTLFPGLAGNEKLFF. The CDR3 DNA sequence: TGTGCCAGCACCCTCTTCCCGGGTCTAGCGGGTAATGAAAAACTGTTTTTT.

The rearrangement links TRBV28 to TRBJ2-1; D may be TRBD1 (5 bases). The germline V gene encodes CDR1 MDHEN and CDR2 SYDVKM. Trimming pared 4 bases from V and 14 bases from J, leaving 24 bases between. The CDR3 is 15 residues long. CDR3 bases: TGTGCCAGCAGTTCCTCTCTTGGGCAGGGCCGCTTAAAGTTCTTC. It codes for CASSSSLGQGRLKFF.

The chain recombines TRBV9 with TRBJ2-1, with TRBD2 identical over 7 bases. The CDR3 covers 16 residues. Germline CDR1 reads SGDLS; CDR2 reads YYNGEE. The J segment lost 0 bases and the V segment lost 0 bases, leaving 3 bases of the junction unmatched. The CDR3 bases are TGTGCCAGCAGCGTAGGAGGCGGGAGCTCCTACAATGAGCAGTTCTTC. Its protein product is CASSVGGGSSYNEQFF.

This chain connects TRBV19 to TRBJ1-5; no clear D gene. Trimming shortened V by 3 bases and J by 6 bases, and 9 bases separated the two germline ends. The V gene's germline CDR1 is LNHDA and CDR2 SQIVND (reference sequence). This CDR3 has 13 residues. The CDR3 region is CASSMHSSQPQHF. The CDR3 region has the DNA TGTGCCAGTAGTATGCATTCCAGTCAGCCCCAGCATTTT.

The rearrangement uses TRBV18 and TRBJ2-1, with D perhaps TRBD2 (6 bases). V lost 0 bases and J lost 4, with 10 bases in between. CDR1 is KGHSH and CDR2 is LQKENI in the germline V gene. The CDR3 has 15 amino acids. CDR3 coding DNA: TGTGCCAGCTCACCACCGACCGGGAGTTACAATGAGCAGTTCTTC. Residues: CASSPPTGSYNEQFF.

The chain combines TRBV28 with TRBJ2-3; 8 bases align to TRBD2. The CDR3 has 15 residues. Germline CDR1 and CDR2: MDHEN and SYDVKM. With V trimmed by 6 bases and J by 2 bases, 7 bases remained unmatched. The CDR3 loop is CASSISGRVTDTQYF. The CDR3 DNA follows: TGTGCCAGCAGCATCAGCGGGAGAGTCACAGATACGCAGTATTTT. The variable domain in full, with the rest retrieved from reference TRBV28 and TRBJ2-3, is DVKVTQSSRYLVKRTGEKVFLECVQDMDHENMFWYRQDPGLGLRLIYFSYDVKMKEKGDIPEGYSVSREKKERFSLILESASTNQTSMYLCASSISGRVTDTQYFGPGTRLTVL.

On this clone itself: The sample holds other DNA sequences that translate to the same CDR3. V gene TRBV6-4 combines with J gene TRBJ2-3, with D unclear. CDR1 is MRHNA and CDR2 is SNTAGT in the germline V gene. This CDR3 contains 14 residues. Trimming took 0 bases from V and 1 from J, leaving 5 bases between them. CDR3 coding DNA: TGTGCCAGCAGTGACTCGACGGGCACAGATACGCAGTATTTT. It translates to CASSDSTGTDTQYF.

The rearrangement joins TRBV6-6 to TRBJ1-4; D uncertain. Germline assignment: CDR1 MNHNY and CDR2 SVGAGI (reference sequence). This CDR3 is built from 16 residues. V was cut by 5 bases and J by 2 bases, with 15 bases left in between. The CDR3 nucleotides are TGTGCCAGCAGTCTCGACCAATTTTCGACTAATGAAAAACTGTTTTTT. Its protein product is CASSLDQFSTNEKLFF.

This clone was picked up one time. V gene TRBV9 combines with J gene TRBJ1-3; D gene uncertain. Germline assignment: CDR1 SGDLS and CDR2 YYNGEE. The CDR3 spans 17 residues. V was cut by 3 bases and J by 4 bases, with 20 bases left in between. CDR3: CASSATPVSRRGNTIYF. DNA for the CDR3: TGTGCCAGCAGCGCTACCCCCGTGAGCCGCAGAGGAAACACCATATATTTT.

This sequence joins TRBV3-1 (or the pseudogene TRBV3-2) and TRBJ2-3; 10 nucleotides align to TRBD2. In germline, CDR1 is LGHDT, CDR2 YNNKEL (reference sequence). The trim removed 4 bases at V and 4 bases at J, leaving 5 bases unmatched. The CDR3 is 15 residues long. In DNA, the CDR3 is TGTGCCAGCAGCCTACTAGCGGGACCCTCAGATACGCAGTATTTT. It encodes CASSLLAGPSDTQYF.

This clone was seen a single time. This chain connects TRBV27 to TRBJ2-1; D not certain. The CDR3 runs to 14 residues. Germline CDR1 is MNHEY and CDR2 is SMNVEV (reference sequence). V dropped 6 bases and J dropped 1 base, with 10 bases sitting between them. CDR3 amino acids: CASSPIGSYNEQFF. The DNA for the CDR3 is TGTGCCAGCAGCCCCATCGGGTCCTACAATGAGCAGTTCTTC.

The rearrangement links TRBV28 to TRBJ2-1; 11 bases align to TRBD2. The CDR3 length is 16 residues. CDR1 MDHEN and CDR2 SYDVKM come from the germline V gene. V gave up 5 bases and J gave up 3 bases; unmatched junction bases: 6. The CDR3 DNA sequence: TGTGCCAGCAGTGCAACTAGCGGGAGTAACTACAATGAGCAGTTCTTC. It translates to CASSATSGSNYNEQFF. Full variable domain (remainder filled in from reference TRBV28 and TRBJ2-1): DVKVTQSSRYLVKRTGEKVFLECVQDMDHENMFWYRQDPGLGLRLIYFSYDVKMKEKGDIPEGYSVSREKKERFSLILESASTNQTSMYLCASSATSGSNYNEQFFGPGTRLTVL.